In its sample, the clone carrying this TCR beta chain was seen many times. Its antigen remains unknown. This record comes from a study of quantifying T cell responses using KT2 cells. Study-wide background: Reverse transcription used primers in the TCR alpha and beta constant regions. Under optimum conditions, T4 ligation efficiency was estimated at more than 8.5%.

Fixed numbers of PBMC received varying amounts of KT2 cells. Study-level findings and limits: At about one KT2 cell per 100,000 PBMC, KT2 sequences were still detected.

This CDR3 comprises 13 residues. V was shortened by 5 bases and J by 4 bases, with 11 bases between the two germline ends. Germline CDR1 and CDR2: SEHNR and FQNEAQ (reference sequence). Each cDNA got a UMI-containing oligo ligated at its 3' end. First-round PCR used three to four cycles and beta primers RC1.1 and RC1.2 covering TRBC1 and TRBC2. TCRdb analysed the UMI-ligation and nested PCR reads with MiXCR anew, one entry per CDR3 protein. Of 31,000 or so distinct CDR3 sequences listed, 10% are singletons. The chain recombines TRBV7-9 with TRBJ1-1; perhaps TRBD1 as D (5 bases). Sequencing was carried out using PBMCs spiked with cells of the T cell clone KT2. The clonotype originates from a human donor. The CDR3 DNA reads as TGTGCCAGCAGCGGGACCGTCGGCACTGAAGCTTTCTTT. Translation: CASSGTVGTEAFF.